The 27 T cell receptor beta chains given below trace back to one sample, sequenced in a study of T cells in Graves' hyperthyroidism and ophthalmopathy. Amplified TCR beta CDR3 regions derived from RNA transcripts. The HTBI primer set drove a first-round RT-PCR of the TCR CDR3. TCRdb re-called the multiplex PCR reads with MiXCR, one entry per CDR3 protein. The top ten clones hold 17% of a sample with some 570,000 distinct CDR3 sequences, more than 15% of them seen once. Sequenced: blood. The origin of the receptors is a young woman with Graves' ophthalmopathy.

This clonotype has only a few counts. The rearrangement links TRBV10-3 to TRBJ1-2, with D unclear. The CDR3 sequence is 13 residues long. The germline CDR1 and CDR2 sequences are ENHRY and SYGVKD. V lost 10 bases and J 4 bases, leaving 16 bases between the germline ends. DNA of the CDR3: TGTGCCACACACAGCTATGGAGGCTATGGCTACACCTTC. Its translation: CATHSYGGYGYTF.

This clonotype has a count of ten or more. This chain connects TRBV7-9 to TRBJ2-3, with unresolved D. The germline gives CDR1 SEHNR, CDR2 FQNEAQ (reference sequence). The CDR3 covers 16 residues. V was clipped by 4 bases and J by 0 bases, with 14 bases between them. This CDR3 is CASSSRKTSSTDTQYF. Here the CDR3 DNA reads TGTGCCAGCAGCTCTCGTAAGACATCTAGCACAGATACGCAGTATTTT.

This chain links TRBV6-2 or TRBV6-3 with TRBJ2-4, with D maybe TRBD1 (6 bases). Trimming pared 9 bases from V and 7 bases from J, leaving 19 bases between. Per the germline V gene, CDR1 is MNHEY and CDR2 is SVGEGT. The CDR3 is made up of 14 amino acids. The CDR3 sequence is CASDQGFGENIQYF. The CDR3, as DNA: TGTGCCAGTGATCAGGGGTTTGGAGAGAACATTCAGTACTTC.

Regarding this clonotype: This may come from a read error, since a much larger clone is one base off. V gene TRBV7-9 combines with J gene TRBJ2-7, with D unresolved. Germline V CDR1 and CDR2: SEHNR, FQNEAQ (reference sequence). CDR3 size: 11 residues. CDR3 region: CATDVDYEQYF. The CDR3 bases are TGTGCTACGGACGTAGACTACGAGCAGTACTTC. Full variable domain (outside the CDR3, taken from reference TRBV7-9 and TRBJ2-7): DTGVSQNPRHKITKRGQNVTFRCDPISEHNRLYWYRQTLGQGPEFLTYFQNEAQLEKSRLLSDRFSAERPKGSFSTLEIQRTEQGDSAMYLCATDVDYEQYFGPGTRLTVT.

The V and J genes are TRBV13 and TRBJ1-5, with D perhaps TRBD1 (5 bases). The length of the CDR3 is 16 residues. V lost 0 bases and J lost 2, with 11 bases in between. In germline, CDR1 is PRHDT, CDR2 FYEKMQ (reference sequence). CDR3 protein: CASSLGRGGGNQPQHF. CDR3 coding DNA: TGTGCCAGCAGCTTAGGCCGGGGGGGAGGCAATCAGCCCCAGCATTTT.

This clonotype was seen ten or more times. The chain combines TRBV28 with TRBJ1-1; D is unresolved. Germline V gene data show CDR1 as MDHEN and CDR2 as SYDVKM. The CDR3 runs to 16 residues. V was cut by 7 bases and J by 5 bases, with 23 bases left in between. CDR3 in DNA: TGTGCCAGCACCTCCGTGGTGGTCCACTTTTTTACTGAAGCTTTCTTT. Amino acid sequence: CASTSVVVHFFTEAFF.

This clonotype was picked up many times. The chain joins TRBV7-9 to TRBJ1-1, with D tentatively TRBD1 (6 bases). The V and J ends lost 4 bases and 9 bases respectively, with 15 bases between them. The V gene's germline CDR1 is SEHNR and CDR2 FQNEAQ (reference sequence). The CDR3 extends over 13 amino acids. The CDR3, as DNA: TGTGCCAGCAGCTCGACAGGCCATGGGCAAGCTTTCTTT. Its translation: CASSSTGHGQAFF.

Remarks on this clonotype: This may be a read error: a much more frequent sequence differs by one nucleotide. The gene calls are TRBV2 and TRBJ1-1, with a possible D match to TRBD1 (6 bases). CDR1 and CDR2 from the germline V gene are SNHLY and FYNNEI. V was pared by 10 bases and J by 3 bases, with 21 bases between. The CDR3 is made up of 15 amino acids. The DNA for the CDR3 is TGTGCCACCAGGGGAGGGAGGGAAAGGGACACTGAAGCTTTCTTT. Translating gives CATRGGRERDTEAFF.

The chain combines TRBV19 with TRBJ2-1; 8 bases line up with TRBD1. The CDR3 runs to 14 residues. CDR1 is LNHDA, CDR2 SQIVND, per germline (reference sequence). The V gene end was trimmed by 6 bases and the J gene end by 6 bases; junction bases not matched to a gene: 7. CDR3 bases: TGTGCCAGTAGCGGACAGGGCCCTCTCAATGAGCAGTTCTTC. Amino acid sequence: CASSGQGPLNEQFF.

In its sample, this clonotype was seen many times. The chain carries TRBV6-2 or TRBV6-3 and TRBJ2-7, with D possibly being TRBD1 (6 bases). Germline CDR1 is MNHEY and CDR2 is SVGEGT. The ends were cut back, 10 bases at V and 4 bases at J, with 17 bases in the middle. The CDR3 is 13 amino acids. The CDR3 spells CAITGQPAYEQYF. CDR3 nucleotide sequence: TGTGCCATCACAGGACAGCCGGCTTACGAGCAGTACTTC.

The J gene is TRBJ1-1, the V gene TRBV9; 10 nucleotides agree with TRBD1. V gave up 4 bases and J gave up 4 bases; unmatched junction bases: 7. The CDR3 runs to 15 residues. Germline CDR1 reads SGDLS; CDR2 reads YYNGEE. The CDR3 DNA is TGTGCCAGCAGCCTTCCGGGACAGGGGTTCACTGAAGCTTTCTTT. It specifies CASSLPGQGFTEAFF. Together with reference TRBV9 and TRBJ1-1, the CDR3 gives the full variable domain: DSGVTQTPKHLITATGQRVTLRCSPRSGDLSVYWYQQSLDQGLQFLIQYYNGEERAKGNILERFSAQQFPDLHSELNLSSLELGDSALYFCASSLPGQGFTEAFFGQGTRLTVV.

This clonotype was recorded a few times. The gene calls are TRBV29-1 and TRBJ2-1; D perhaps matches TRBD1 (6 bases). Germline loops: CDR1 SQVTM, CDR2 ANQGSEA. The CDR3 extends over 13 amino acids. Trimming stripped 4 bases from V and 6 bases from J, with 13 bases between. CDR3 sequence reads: CSVALGAGNEQFF. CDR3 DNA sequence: TGCAGCGTTGCGCTGGGGGCAGGCAATGAGCAGTTCTTC.

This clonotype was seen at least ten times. The CDR3 sequence: CASSPPGFTQRYGYTF. In DNA form, the CDR3 reads TGTGCCAGCAGTCCACCGGGGTTCACTCAACGCTATGGCTACACCTTC. The V call is TRBV6-1, the J call TRBJ1-2, with unresolved D. Germline V gives CDR1 MNHNS, CDR2 SASEGT. The germline V and J ends were trimmed by 5 bases and 4 bases, with 20 bases remaining between them. The CDR3 runs 16 residues.

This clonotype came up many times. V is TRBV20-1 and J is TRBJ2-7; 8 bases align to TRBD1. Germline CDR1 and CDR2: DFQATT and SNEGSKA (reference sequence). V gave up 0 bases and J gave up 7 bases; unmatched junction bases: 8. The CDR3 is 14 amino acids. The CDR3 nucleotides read TGCAGTGCTAGAGATGCCAGGGGGCGCTGGGAGCAGTACTTC. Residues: CSARDARGRWEQYF.

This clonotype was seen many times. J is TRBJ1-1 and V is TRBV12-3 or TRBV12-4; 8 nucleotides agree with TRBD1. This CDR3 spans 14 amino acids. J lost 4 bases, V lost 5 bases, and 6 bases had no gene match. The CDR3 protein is CASSTSGGGTEAFF. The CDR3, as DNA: TGTGCCAGCAGTACCTCAGGGGGCGGCACTGAAGCTTTCTTT.

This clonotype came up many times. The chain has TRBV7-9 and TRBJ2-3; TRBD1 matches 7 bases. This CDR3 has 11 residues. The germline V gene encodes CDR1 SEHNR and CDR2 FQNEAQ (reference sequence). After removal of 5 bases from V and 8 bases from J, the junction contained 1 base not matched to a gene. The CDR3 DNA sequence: TGTGCCAGCAGCACAGGGGTTACGCAGTATTTT. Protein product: CASSTGVTQYF.

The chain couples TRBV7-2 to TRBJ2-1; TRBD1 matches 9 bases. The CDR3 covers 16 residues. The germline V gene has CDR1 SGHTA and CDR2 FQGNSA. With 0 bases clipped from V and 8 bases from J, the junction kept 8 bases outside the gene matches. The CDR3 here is CASSLALDRGGYEQFF. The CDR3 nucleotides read TGTGCCAGCAGCTTAGCCTTAGACAGGGGGGGGTATGAGCAGTTCTTC.

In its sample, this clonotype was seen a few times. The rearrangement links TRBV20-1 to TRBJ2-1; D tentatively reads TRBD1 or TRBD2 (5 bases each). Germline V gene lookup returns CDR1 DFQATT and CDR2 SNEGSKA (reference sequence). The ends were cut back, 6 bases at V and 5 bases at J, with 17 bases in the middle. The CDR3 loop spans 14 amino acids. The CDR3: CSAPSGTIDNEQFF. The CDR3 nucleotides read TGCAGTGCACCATCCGGGACCATCGACAATGAGCAGTTCTTC.

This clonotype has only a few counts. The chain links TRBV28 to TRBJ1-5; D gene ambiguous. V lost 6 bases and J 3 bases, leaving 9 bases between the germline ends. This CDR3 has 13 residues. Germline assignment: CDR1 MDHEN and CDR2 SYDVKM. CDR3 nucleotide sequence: TGTGCCAGCAGGGGCCCGATCAATCAGCCCCAGCATTTT. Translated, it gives CASRGPINQPQHF. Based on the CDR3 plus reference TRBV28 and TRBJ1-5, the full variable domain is DVKVTQSSRYLVKRTGEKVFLECVQDMDHENMFWYRQDPGLGLRLIYFSYDVKMKEKGDIPEGYSVSREKKERFSLILESASTNQTSMYLCASRGPINQPQHFGDGTRLSIL.

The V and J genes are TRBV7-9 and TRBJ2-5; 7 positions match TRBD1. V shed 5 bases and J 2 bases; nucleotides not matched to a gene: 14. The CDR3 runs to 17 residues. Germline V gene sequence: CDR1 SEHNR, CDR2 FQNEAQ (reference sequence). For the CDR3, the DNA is TGTGCCAGCAGCCCAAGCCAGGGGGATTGGGGGCAAGAGACCCAGTACTTC. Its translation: CASSPSQGDWGQETQYF. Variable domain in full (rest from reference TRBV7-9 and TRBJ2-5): DTGVSQNPRHKITKRGQNVTFRCDPISEHNRLYWYRQTLGQGPEFLTYFQNEAQLEKSRLLSDRFSAERPKGSFSTLEIQRTEQGDSAMYLCASSPSQGDWGQETQYFGPGTRLLVL.

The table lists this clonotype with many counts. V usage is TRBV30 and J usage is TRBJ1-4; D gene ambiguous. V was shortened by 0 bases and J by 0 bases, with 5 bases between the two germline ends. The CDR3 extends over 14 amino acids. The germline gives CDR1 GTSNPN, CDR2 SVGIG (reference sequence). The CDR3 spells CAWSVGATNEKLFF. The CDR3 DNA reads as TGTGCCTGGAGTGTAGGTGCAACTAATGAAAAACTGTTTTTT. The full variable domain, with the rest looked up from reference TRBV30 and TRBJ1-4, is SQTIHQWPATLVQPVGSPLSLECTVEGTSNPNLYWYRQAAGRGLQLLFYSVGIGQISSEVPQNLSASRPQDRQFILSSKKLLLSDSGFYLCAWSVGATNEKLFFGSGTQLSVL.

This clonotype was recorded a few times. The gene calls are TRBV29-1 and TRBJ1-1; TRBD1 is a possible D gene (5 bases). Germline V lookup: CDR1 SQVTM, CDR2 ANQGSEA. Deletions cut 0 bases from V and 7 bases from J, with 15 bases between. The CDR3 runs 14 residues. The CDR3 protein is CSVEESWQGDEAFF. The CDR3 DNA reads TGCAGCGTTGAAGAATCGTGGCAGGGTGATGAAGCTTTCTTT.

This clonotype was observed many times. DNA of the CDR3: TGCGCCAGCAGTGAGTCTGGGGGCTTCTCCTACGAGCAGTACTTC. This encodes CASSESGGFSYEQYF. V and J are TRBV10-1 and TRBJ2-7; possibly TRBD1 for D (6 bases). The ends were cut back, 0 bases at V and 0 bases at J, with 9 bases in the middle. CDR3 length equals 15 residues. The germline gives CDR1 WNHNN, CDR2 SYGVQD (reference sequence).

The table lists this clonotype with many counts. CDR3: CASRTGRGYGYTF. Here the CDR3 DNA reads TGTGCCAGCAGGACTGGGAGAGGCTATGGCTACACCTTC. The chain links TRBV2 to TRBJ1-2; D is unclear. V lost 6 bases, J lost 4 bases, and 12 bases lay in between. This CDR3 has 13 residues. In germline, CDR1 is SNHLY, CDR2 FYNNEI.

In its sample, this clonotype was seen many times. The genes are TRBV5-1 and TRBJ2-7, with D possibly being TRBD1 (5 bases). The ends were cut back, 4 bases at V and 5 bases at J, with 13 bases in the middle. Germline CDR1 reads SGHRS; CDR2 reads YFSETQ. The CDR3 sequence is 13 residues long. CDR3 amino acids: CASSPPSRDEQYF. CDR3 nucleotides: TGCGCCAGCAGCCCACCCTCCAGGGACGAGCAGTACTTC.

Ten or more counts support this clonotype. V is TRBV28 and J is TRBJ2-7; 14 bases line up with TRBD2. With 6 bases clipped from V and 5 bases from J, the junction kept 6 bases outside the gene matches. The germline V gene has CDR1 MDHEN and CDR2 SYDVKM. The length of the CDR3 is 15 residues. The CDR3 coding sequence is TGTGCCAGCAGCCGGACTAGCGGGAGGAGGAACGAGCAGTACTTC. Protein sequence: CASSRTSGRRNEQYF.

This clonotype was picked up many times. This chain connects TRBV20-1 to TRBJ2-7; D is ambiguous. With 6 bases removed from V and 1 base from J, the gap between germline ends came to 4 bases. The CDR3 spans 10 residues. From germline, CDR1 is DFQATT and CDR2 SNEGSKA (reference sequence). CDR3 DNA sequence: TGCAGTGCAGGATCCTACGAGCAGTACTTC. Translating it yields CSAGSYEQYF.